Listed here are 26 T cell receptor beta chains from one sample, sequenced in a study of T cell responses to AZD1222 COVID-19 vaccine. Sequencing used immunoSEQ multiplex PCR; TCRdb keeps in-frame clones, though not all of them. Of fewer than 120,000 clones in the sample, about nine tenths were seen once. Sequences were derived from peripheral blood, sampled on day 0 of AZD1222 vaccination. These receptors all come from an adult in good health.

The rearrangement links TRBV10-1 to TRBJ2-3; D tentatively reads TRBD1 or TRBD2 (6 bases each). V was clipped by 4 bases and J by 7 bases, with 12 bases between them. Per the germline V gene, CDR1 is WNHNN and CDR2 is SYGVQD (reference sequence). The CDR3 covers 13 residues. CDR3 protein: CASSVPGGHTQYF. DNA of the CDR3: TGCGCCAGCAGTGTACCCGGGGGCCATACGCAGTATTTT.

This chain connects TRBV27 to TRBJ1-5; TRBD1 matches 7 bases. The CDR3 is 16 residues long. The V and J ends lost 2 bases and 3 bases, in that order; junction bases with no gene match: 7. Germline-derived CDR1 and CDR2 are MNHEY and SMNVEV (reference sequence). CDR3 DNA sequence: TGTGCCAGCAGTTTACGCCCGACAGGGTTCAATCAGCCCCAGCATTTT. Protein product: CASSLRPTGFNQPQHF.

The chain employs TRBV9 and TRBJ2-3; 8 nucleotides match TRBD2. The germline CDR1 and CDR2 sequences are SGDLS and YYNGEE. CDR3 length equals 19 residues. The J segment lost 2 bases and the V segment lost 4 bases, leaving 18 bases of the junction unmatched. The CDR3 nucleotides are TGTGCCAGCAGCCGCCGGCCCCAGGAGCGGGGGCCACTCACAGATACGCAGTATTTT. Encoded protein: CASSRRPQERGPLTDTQYF.

The rearrangement joins TRBV5-5 to TRBJ2-7; 12 bases fit TRBD2. The junction had 4 bases not matched to a gene; V was cut back by 6 bases and J by 0 bases. The CDR3 contains 15 residues. Looked up from germline, CDR1 is SGHKS and CDR2 is YYEKEE (reference sequence). The CDR3 nucleotides read TGTGCCAGCATGAGACTAGCGGGGGACTCCTACGAGCAGTACTTC. Translating it yields CASMRLAGDSYEQYF. The whole variable domain, filled in from reference TRBV5-5 and TRBJ2-7, reads DAGVTQSPTHLIKTRGQQVTLRCSPISGHKSVSWYQQVLGQGPQFIFQYYEKEERGRGNFPDRFSARQFPNYSSELNVNALLLGDSALYLCASMRLAGDSYEQYFGPGTRLTVT.

The chain is built from TRBV7-2 and TRBJ2-3; the D is unclear. The CDR3 extends over 12 amino acids. Germline V CDR1 and CDR2: SGHTA, FQGNSA. V shed 1 base and J shed 3 bases, with 2 bases lying between them. CDR3 coding DNA: TGTGCCAGCAGCTTAGGGACAGATACGCAGTATTTT. Residues: CASSLGTDTQYF.

V and J are TRBV29-1 and TRBJ2-7; a weak D match, TRBD2 (6 bases). The CDR3 is 14 amino acids. The V and J ends lost 5 bases and 1 base respectively, with 15 bases between them. Germline CDR1 reads SQVTM; CDR2 reads ANQGSEA. This chain's CDR3 is CSVRGGAASYEQYF. CDR3 DNA sequence: TGCAGCGTTAGAGGAGGGGCAGCTTCCTACGAGCAGTACTTC.

V usage is TRBV2 and J usage is TRBJ1-2, with D possibly TRBD1 on 5 matching bases. From germline, CDR1 is SNHLY and CDR2 FYNNEI. The length of the CDR3 is 12 residues. The V end lost 6 bases, the J end lost 8 bases, and 13 bases lay between the germline ends. CDR3 DNA sequence: TGTGCCAGCAGCCCCTCGGGGCACGGCTACACCTTC. Protein product: CASSPSGHGYTF.

The chain combines TRBV27 with TRBJ1-1; 7 bases fit TRBD1. This CDR3 is 11 amino acids long. J was trimmed by 7 bases and V by 7 bases; bases with no gene match: 3. Germline lookup yields CDR1 MNHEY and CDR2 SMNVEV (reference sequence). The CDR3 protein is CASTQGREAFF. CDR3 sequence (DNA): TGTGCCAGCACACAGGGGCGTGAAGCTTTCTTT.

This chain's CDR3 is CASSYSGRARYNEQFF. The CDR3 coding sequence is TGTGCCAGCAGTTACTCGGGCAGGGCGAGATACAATGAGCAGTTCTTC. The rearrangement links TRBV6-5 to TRBJ2-1, with D perhaps TRBD1 (5 bases). Germline CDR1 is MNHEY and CDR2 is SVGAGI. V was cut by 0 bases and J by 4 bases, with 13 bases left in between. The CDR3 sequence is 16 residues long.

The V gene is TRBV15, the J gene TRBJ1-6; 9 positions match TRBD1. Trimming removed 7 bases from V and 8 bases from J; junction bases left unmatched: 6. The CDR3 is 14 amino acids. The germline V gene has CDR1 LNHNV and CDR2 YYDKDF (reference sequence). CDR3 bases: TGTGCCACCAAAAGGGACAGGGCTCATTCACCCCTCCACTTT. Translation gives CATKRDRAHSPLHF.

The rearrangement joins TRBV9 to TRBJ1-6, with no clear D. The V end lost 0 bases, the J end lost 5 bases, and 12 bases lay between the germline ends. CDR1 SGDLS and CDR2 YYNGEE come from the germline V gene. CDR3 length equals 16 residues. CDR3: CASSVDVGKNNSPLHF. CDR3 DNA sequence: TGTGCCAGCAGCGTAGATGTGGGCAAAAATAATTCACCCCTCCACTTT.

This clone was found once. J is TRBJ1-5 and V is TRBV7-8; D unresolved. CDR1 is SGHVS, CDR2 FQNEAQ, per germline. The V gene lost 1 base and the J gene lost 1 base, with 17 bases spanning the gap. The CDR3 covers 18 residues. The CDR3 bases are TGTGCCAGCAGCTTAGTACTCGACAACCCACCGAGCAATCAGCCCCAGCATTTT. This sequence encodes CASSLVLDNPPSNQPQHF.

A single count supports this clone. J is TRBJ2-1 and V is TRBV6-2 or TRBV6-3, with 12 bases identical to TRBD2. J gave up 3 bases and V 3 bases, and 9 bases lay outside the gene matches. The germline gives CDR1 MNHEY, CDR2 SVGEGT. There are 18 residues in the CDR3. The CDR3 sequence is CASSYSSGGAFFYNEQFF. The DNA for the CDR3 is TGTGCCAGCAGTTATTCTAGCGGGGGGGCTTTTTTCTACAATGAGCAGTTCTTC.

The gene calls are TRBV6-4 and TRBJ2-3; 10 positions match TRBD2. CDR3 length: 15 residues. Germline V gene data show CDR1 as MRHNA and CDR2 as SNTAGT. Unmatched junction bases numbered 4, after V lost 4 bases and J lost 3 bases. CDR3 sequence: CASSAATSGTDTQYF. CDR3 DNA: TGTGCCAGCAGTGCCGCGACTAGCGGGACAGATACGCAGTATTTT.

The DNA of the CDR3 is TGTGCCAGCTCACCTCAGGATAACACTGAAGCTTTCTTT. The encoded protein is CASSPQDNTEAFF. The chain employs TRBV18 and TRBJ1-1; no firm D call. This CDR3 comprises 13 residues. The germline CDR1 and CDR2 sequences are KGHSH and LQKENI. The V end lost 3 bases, the J end lost 2 bases, and 7 bases lay between the germline ends.

J is TRBJ1-6 and V is TRBV28; 8 bases are shared with TRBD1. The germline V gene has CDR1 MDHEN and CDR2 SYDVKM. Losses at the gene ends were 8 bases for V and 13 bases for J; bases not matched to a gene: 13. CDR3 length equals 14 residues. CDR3 amino acids: CASRGGTGGSPLHF. DNA of the CDR3: TGTGCCAGCCGGGGCGGGACAGGTGGGTCTCCCCTCCACTTT.

In DNA, the CDR3 is TGTGCCAGCAGCTTAGACGGCGGACGGACTGGAAACACCATATATTTT. Translated, it gives CASSLDGGRTGNTIYF. This chain connects TRBV11-3 to TRBJ1-3; the D is unclear. The CDR3 has 16 amino acids. V was shortened by 0 bases and J by 2 bases, with 11 bases between the two germline ends. CDR1 SGHNT and CDR2 YENEEA come from the germline V gene.

The rearrangement joins TRBV10-3 to TRBJ1-6; D gene uncertain. CDR1 is ENHRY and CDR2 is SYGVKD in the germline V gene. The CDR3 has 14 residues. Trimming left V 7 bases short and J 0 bases short, with 7 bases between. The CDR3 DNA sequence: TGTGCCATCAATCGGGGCTCCTATAATTCACCCCTCCACTTT. As protein: CAINRGSYNSPLHF.

This chain links TRBV6-5 with TRBJ2-1; perhaps TRBD2 as D (6 bases). The CDR3 covers 13 residues. CDR1 and CDR2 from the germline V gene are MNHEY and SVGAGI. Trimming removed 5 bases from V and 6 bases from J, with 11 bases in between. The CDR3 region has the DNA TGTGCCAGCAGTCCCCCCGGGAGCAATGAGCAGTTCTTC. The encoded protein is CASSPPGSNEQFF.

The chain carries TRBV5-1 and TRBJ1-4; D is undetermined. The V and J ends lost 0 bases and 3 bases respectively, with 9 bases between them. The germline CDR1 and CDR2 sequences are SGHRS and YFSETQ. The CDR3 totals 15 residues. CDR3 sequence (DNA): TGCGCCAGCAGCTTGGTGGAGGGCCCTAATGAAAAACTGTTTTTT. This sequence encodes CASSLVEGPNEKLFF.

The CDR3 coding sequence is TGTGCCAGCAGCCACAGGGGGCTGGCTGAAGCTTTCTTT. It encodes CASSHRGLAEAFF. The rearrangement links TRBV27 to TRBJ1-1; 9 nucleotides match TRBD1. There are 13 residues in the CDR3. V lost 6 bases to trimming and J lost 6 bases; unmatched junction nucleotides: 5. Per the germline V gene, CDR1 is MNHEY and CDR2 is SMNVEV (reference sequence).

CDR3 region: CASSNKGPGQFF. The CDR3 coding sequence is TGTGCCAGCAGTAATAAGGGGCCCGGGCAGTTCTTC. The chain is built from TRBV2 and TRBJ2-1; D perhaps matches TRBD1 (5 bases). Per the germline V gene, CDR1 is SNHLY and CDR2 is FYNNEI. Trimming took off 5 bases at V and 12 bases at J, with 14 bases between the two ends. The CDR3 spans 12 residues.

The chain recombines TRBV30 with TRBJ2-7, with a tentative D call TRBD1 (7 bases). Germline V gene sequence: CDR1 GTSNPN, CDR2 SVGIG (reference sequence). V lost 3 bases and J lost 1, with 10 bases in between. CDR3 length: 13 residues. CDR3 sequence (DNA): TGTGCCTGGAGCGCGGGACAGTCCTACGAGCAGTACTTC. Its protein is CAWSAGQSYEQYF.

V is TRBV6-2 or TRBV6-3 and J is TRBJ2-7; D perhaps matches TRBD2 (5 bases). The CDR3 length is 15 residues. The ends were cut back, 5 bases at V and 2 bases at J, with 16 bases in the middle. Germline CDR1 is MNHEY and CDR2 is SVGEGT. The CDR3 here is CASSPPSGSTYEQYF. The CDR3, as DNA: TGTGCCAGCAGTCCCCCCTCGGGGAGCACCTACGAGCAGTACTTC.

V usage is TRBV4-1 and J usage is TRBJ2-2, with TRBD2 as a possible D gene (6 bases). The ends were cut back, 1 base at V and 4 bases at J, with 7 bases in the middle. The CDR3 runs to 14 residues. From germline, CDR1 is MGHRA and CDR2 YSYEKL. In DNA form, the CDR3 reads TGCGCCAGCAGCCAAGTGGGGGGCACCGGGGAGCTGTTTTTT. As protein: CASSQVGGTGELFF.

This sequence joins TRBV5-4 and TRBJ2-5; 9 bases align to TRBD2. This CDR3 is 14 amino acids long. Trimming took 4 bases from V and 7 from J; bases not matched to a gene: 8. Germline assignment: CDR1 SGHNT and CDR2 YYREEE (reference sequence). CDR3 sequence: CASSPGASGVTQYF. CDR3 bases: TGTGCCAGCAGCCCCGGGGCTAGCGGGGTGACCCAGTACTTC.